Sequencing of this TCR beta chain was carried out in a study of T cell responses to AZD1222 COVID-19 vaccine (dated by TCRdb to about 2021). Background for the entire study: AZD1222 recipients with second doses at about 4 weeks or about 12 weeks were pooled, because spike-specific TCR depth and breadth did not differ between schedules. A total of about 230 trial participants underwent TCR sequencing, of whom 207 received two doses of AZD1222 and 26 received two doses of the MenACWY control vaccine. Enrollment into the trials was organized by age into subgroups of 18-55, 56-69 and 70-plus years, and those subgroups contained roughly 150, 30 and 60 TCR-sequenced participants, respectively.

The CDR3 regions of human TCRbeta chains were analyzed by immunosequencing. From the authors' description of their analysis: TCRs in the repertoires were matched against a reference library of SARS-CoV-2-specific TCRs that had been generated with the MIRA antigen-specificity platform. Breadth was defined as the fraction of unique TCRs that were SARS-CoV-2-associated. Depth was defined as the fraction of total T cells that were SARS-CoV-2-associated. Using the MIRA data, each spike-specific TCR was mapped to the spike region that the TCR reacts to and placed in a CD4 or CD8 class. Log10-transformed breadth and depth values were compared by one-way ANOVA with Sidak's multiple comparisons tests. Held by TCRdb, this immuneACCESS table contains in-frame sequences only and omits some clones. Under half of the omission traces to an unresolved V gene where checked; the cause of the rest is unknown. The DNA was the basis for D and trimming; V, J and clone size are from that table. Present in this sample are tens of thousands of clones, around 86% of which were seen just once. 15% to 20% of the sample comes from the top ten.

Points the paper makes about the study in general: Because no day 14 peak-response samples were available, repertoires were characterized only after the peak T cell response. Reportedly, close to half of the unique spike-specific TCRs recognized epitopes lying outside the regions that are mutated in the B.1.351 and B.1.1.7 variants. The 56-69-year group was small, and its depth increase did not reach significance, likely because of low power. The vaccine-associated CD4 TCRs covered the entire spike protein, and the dominant responses fell in regions 160-218 and 743-854. Conclusions about previously exposed vaccinees are limited, since just six AZD1222 recipients were seropositive for SARS-CoV-2 at baseline. Participants were mostly white British and included more females than males, and it was suggested by the authors that clonal diversity may have been underestimated. Spike-specific TCR breadth and depth rose significantly after two AZD1222 doses compared with day 0 and with MenACWY recipients.

The intended sense of this specimen's time point label: baseline before first vaccination. Vaccinee samples were obtained from the UK trials COV001 and COV002, which included a single-blind randomized controlled phase 2/3 trial of AZD1222 (ChAdOx1 nCoV-19) in healthy adults. Trial participant PBMC samples were collected at day 0 and day 28 after the second dose for TCRbeta chain sequencing. For this clone: What antigen it recognizes has not been identified. Base qualities are not at hand, and no much larger clone is one base apart.

The sample here was peripheral blood, taken on day 0 of AZD1222 vaccination. The sequence was collected from an adult in good health.

The nucleotides read TGTGCCAGCAGTTTAGGTTCAGGGGGCGAAAACTATGGCTACACCTTC. Its protein is CASSLGSGGENYGYTF. The rearranged chain carries TRBV28 and TRBJ1-2; 8 nucleotides in the junction match TRBD1. Unmatched junction bases come to 7, with V trimmed by 2 bases and J by 2 bases. Reading the germline V gene gives CDR1 MDHEN and CDR2 SYDVKM. Reading from cysteine to phenylalanine, the CDR3 counts 16 amino acids. The kept DNA is CDR3 alone, 48 bases in frame from the first base.